The rows below give T cell receptor beta chains drawn from one sample of a study of T cell responses to AZD1222 COVID-19 vaccine. Clones were sequenced by immunoSEQ multiplex PCR, and TCRdb holds only the in-frame ones, with some missing. The sample has 110,000 or so clones; over 80% are singletons. The material was peripheral blood, obtained on day 0 of AZD1222 vaccination. The receptor set was obtained from an adult in good health. Both conserved end residues are part of each CDR3. Fields, in order: V gene, D gene, J gene, clone size, CDR3 protein, CDR3 DNA. D genes are given only for firm matches. Only part of the rows carry a size: once, few, many, or a class if the clone is expanded.

v_gene: TRBV12-5
d_gene: -
j_gene: TRBJ1-6
abundance: -
CDR3aa: CASGLVQGTYSPLHF
CDR3nt: TGTGCTAGTGGTTTGGTACAAGGGACTTATTCACCCCTCCACTTT

v_gene: TRBV5-1
d_gene: TRBD2
j_gene: TRBJ2-3
abundance: -
CDR3aa: CASSFSGDSTDTQYF
CDR3nt: TGCGCCAGCAGCTTCAGCGGGGATTCGACAGATACGCAGTATTTT

v_gene: TRBV27
d_gene: TRBD1
j_gene: TRBJ2-5
abundance: -
CDR3aa: CASSLSLGGGETQYF
CDR3nt: TGTGCCAGCAGTTTATCGCTAGGGGGCGGGGAGACCCAGTACTTC

v_gene: TRBV11-2
d_gene: -
j_gene: TRBJ2-3
abundance: -
CDR3aa: CASSLTGRGDTQYF
CDR3nt: TGTGCCAGCAGCTTAACTGGACGGGGAGATACGCAGTATTTT

v_gene: TRBV20-1
d_gene: TRBD2
j_gene: TRBJ2-5
abundance: -
CDR3aa: CSASEGTGGPGETQYF
CDR3nt: TGCAGTGCTAGTGAGGGAACGGGGGGGCCTGGGGAGACCCAGTACTTC

v_gene: TRBV5-4
d_gene: -
j_gene: TRBJ1-2
abundance: -
CDR3aa: CASSVSQGSWRGYTF
CDR3nt: TGTGCCAGCAGCGTCAGTCAGGGAAGTTGGCGCGGCTACACCTTC

v_gene: TRBV4-3
d_gene: TRBD2
j_gene: TRBJ2-3
abundance: -
CDR3aa: CASSQTSGRIDTQYF
CDR3nt: TGCGCCAGCAGCCAAACTAGCGGTCGCATTGATACGCAGTATTTT

v_gene: TRBV6-5
d_gene: -
j_gene: TRBJ1-6
abundance: -
CDR3aa: CASLPVQGFNSPLHF
CDR3nt: TGTGCCAGCCTACCCGTCCAGGGTTTCAATTCACCCCTCCACTTT

v_gene: TRBV2
d_gene: TRBD1
j_gene: TRBJ1-2
abundance: -
CDR3aa: CASSVNRGYGYTF
CDR3nt: TGTGCCAGCAGTGTGAACAGGGGCTATGGCTACACCTTC

v_gene: TRBV30
d_gene: -
j_gene: TRBJ2-2
abundance: -
CDR3aa: CAWSQGAPGGGELFF
CDR3nt: TGTGCCTGGAGCCAAGGGGCCCCCGGGGGCGGGGAGCTGTTTTTT

v_gene: TRBV5-1
d_gene: TRBD1
j_gene: TRBJ2-3
abundance: few
CDR3aa: CASSSYRGRTDTQYF
CDR3nt: TGCGCCAGCAGCAGTTACAGGGGGCGCACAGATACGCAGTATTTT

v_gene: TRBV6-4
d_gene: TRBD2
j_gene: TRBJ2-3
abundance: few
CDR3aa: CASSKAGITDTQYF
CDR3nt: TGTGCCAGCAGCAAAGCGGGGATCACAGATACGCAGTATTTT

v_gene: TRBV15
d_gene: -
j_gene: TRBJ1-1
abundance: -
CDR3aa: CATWGRTAEAFF
CDR3nt: TGTGCCACCTGGGGGCGGACCGCTGAAGCTTTCTTT

v_gene: TRBV6-4
d_gene: TRBD2
j_gene: TRBJ2-1
abundance: many
CDR3aa: CASSESGGSYNEQFF
CDR3nt: TGTGCCAGCAGTGAAAGCGGGGGCTCCTACAATGAGCAGTTCTTC

v_gene: TRBV6-5
d_gene: -
j_gene: TRBJ2-7
abundance: -
CDR3aa: CASSYARDSYEQYF
CDR3nt: TGTGCCAGCAGTTACGCCAGAGACTCCTACGAGCAGTACTTC

v_gene: TRBV19
d_gene: -
j_gene: TRBJ1-2
abundance: many
CDR3aa: CASSTHNNYGYTF
CDR3nt: TGTGCCAGTAGTACACACAATAACTATGGCTACACCTTC

v_gene: TRBV18
d_gene: -
j_gene: TRBJ1-6
abundance: -
CDR3aa: CASSPGNSDSPLHF
CDR3nt: TGTGCCAGCTCGCCGGGGAACAGTGATTCACCCCTCCACTTT

v_gene: TRBV6-2/TRBV6-3
d_gene: -
j_gene: TRBJ2-7
abundance: -
CDR3aa: CASSRGRGPNPYEQYF
CDR3nt: TGTGCCAGCAGCCGAGGTCGGGGCCCAAACCCCTACGAGCAGTACTTC

v_gene: TRBV25-1
d_gene: TRBD1
j_gene: TRBJ2-7
abundance: -
CDR3aa: CASSGVDRGREQYF
CDR3nt: TGTGCCAGCAGTGGGGTTGACAGGGGGCGGGAGCAGTACTTC

v_gene: TRBV4-1
d_gene: -
j_gene: TRBJ1-4
abundance: once
CDR3aa: CASSQERGGLGKLFF
CDR3nt: TGCGCCAGCAGCCAAGAGAGGGGCGGACTGGGAAAACTGTTTTTT

v_gene: TRBV14
d_gene: -
j_gene: TRBJ1-1
abundance: -
CDR3aa: CASSQNNGNAEAFF
CDR3nt: TGTGCCAGCAGCCAGAACAATGGGAACGCTGAAGCTTTCTTT

v_gene: TRBV3-1/TRBV3-2
d_gene: -
j_gene: TRBJ1-3
abundance: -
CDR3aa: CASSQGTDILSGNTIYF
CDR3nt: TGTGCCAGCAGCCAAGGGACGGACATCCTCTCTGGAAACACCATATATTTT

v_gene: TRBV20-1
d_gene: -
j_gene: TRBJ2-5
abundance: -
CDR3aa: CSAPGGETQYF
CDR3nt: TGCAGTGCCCCGGGTGGGGAGACCCAGTACTTC

v_gene: TRBV6-2/TRBV6-3
d_gene: -
j_gene: TRBJ2-3
abundance: -
CDR3aa: CASSYTLGADTQYF
CDR3nt: TGTGCCAGCAGTTACACCTTAGGAGCAGATACGCAGTATTTT

v_gene: TRBV5-6
d_gene: TRBD1
j_gene: TRBJ1-1
abundance: -
CDR3aa: CASSSLQGVGSTEAFF
CDR3nt: TGTGCCAGCAGCTCACTCCAGGGGGTGGGGAGCACTGAAGCTTTCTTT

v_gene: TRBV21-1
d_gene: -
j_gene: TRBJ2-7
abundance: -
CDR3aa: CASSKGETRLSSYEQYF
CDR3nt: TGTGCCAGCAGCAAAGGAGAGACCCGTCTGAGCTCCTACGAGCAGTACTTC

v_gene: TRBV10-2
d_gene: -
j_gene: TRBJ1-3
abundance: -
CDR3aa: CASSVPPRTAGNTIYF
CDR3nt: TGCGCCAGCAGTGTCCCCCCTAGGACAGCTGGAAACACCATATATTTT

v_gene: TRBV9
d_gene: TRBD1
j_gene: TRBJ1-1
abundance: -
CDR3aa: CASSGGTGGSDTEAFF
CDR3nt: TGTGCCAGCAGCGGAGGGACAGGGGGCTCGGACACTGAAGCTTTCTTT

v_gene: TRBV29-1
d_gene: -
j_gene: TRBJ2-7
abundance: -
CDR3aa: CSVGGGTGPYEQYF
CDR3nt: TGCAGCGTTGGGGGGGGGACAGGCCCCTACGAGCAGTACTTC

v_gene: TRBV5-1
d_gene: TRBD1
j_gene: TRBJ2-1
abundance: -
CDR3aa: CASSWTGWDNEQFF
CDR3nt: TGCGCCAGCAGCTGGACAGGATGGGACAATGAGCAGTTCTTC

v_gene: TRBV28
d_gene: -
j_gene: TRBJ2-5
abundance: -
CDR3aa: CASRPGDQETQYF
CDR3nt: TGTGCCAGCAGACCGGGGGATCAAGAGACCCAGTACTTC

v_gene: TRBV5-1
d_gene: -
j_gene: TRBJ2-1
abundance: once
CDR3aa: CASSSTRQQFF
CDR3nt: TGCGCCAGCAGCTCGACTCGCCAGCAGTTCTTC

v_gene: TRBV19
d_gene: -
j_gene: TRBJ1-2
abundance: -
CDR3aa: CASSSRSGTGLYGYTF
CDR3nt: TGTGCCAGTAGTTCACGTTCCGGGACGGGGCTCTATGGCTACACCTTC

v_gene: TRBV18
d_gene: -
j_gene: TRBJ1-6
abundance: -
CDR3aa: CASSRDHLLSPLHF
CDR3nt: TGTGCCAGCTCAAGGGACCACCTTTTATCACCCCTCCACTTT

v_gene: TRBV3-1/TRBV3-2
d_gene: TRBD1
j_gene: TRBJ1-5
abundance: -
CDR3aa: CASSQDLRGQPQHF
CDR3nt: TGTGCCAGCAGCCAAGACCTCAGGGGGCAGCCCCAGCATTTT

v_gene: TRBV10-3
d_gene: -
j_gene: TRBJ1-2
abundance: few
CDR3aa: CAIRADRDKGYTF
CDR3nt: TGTGCCATCAGGGCTGACCGGGATAAGGGCTACACCTTC

v_gene: TRBV18
d_gene: -
j_gene: TRBJ1-1
abundance: -
CDR3aa: CASSSKRVNTEAFF
CDR3nt: TGTGCCAGCTCATCAAAGAGGGTGAACACTGAAGCTTTCTTT

v_gene: TRBV24-1
d_gene: TRBD2
j_gene: TRBJ2-2
abundance: -
CDR3aa: CATSEVWRGGTGELFF
CDR3nt: TGTGCCACCAGTGAAGTGTGGCGGGGGGGCACCGGGGAGCTGTTTTTT

v_gene: TRBV4-1
d_gene: -
j_gene: TRBJ1-2
abundance: few
CDR3aa: CASSPQQGLYGYTF
CDR3nt: TGCGCCAGCAGCCCGCAACAGGGCCTCTATGGCTACACCTTC

v_gene: TRBV12-3/TRBV12-4
d_gene: -
j_gene: TRBJ1-1
abundance: -
CDR3aa: CASRGTYEAFF
CDR3nt: TGTGCCAGCAGGGGGACGTATGAAGCTTTCTTT